Presented here are 27 T cell receptor beta chains from one specimen sequenced in a study of blood T cell repertoires in COVID-19 (dated by TCRdb to the early 2020s). Receptor libraries were prepared by the immunoSEQ multiplex PCR assay. Held by TCRdb, this immuneACCESS table contains in-frame sequences only and omits some clones. Under half of the omission traces to an unresolved V gene where checked; the cause of the rest is unknown. For this sample there are 100,000 to 150,000 clones; around 76% appear just once. Around 5.5% of the sample is held by the ten biggest clonotypes. The sample taken for sequencing was peripheral blood. All receptors derive from a man between 60 and 75 years old with acute or convalescent COVID-19.

J is TRBJ2-7 and V is TRBV3-1 (or the pseudogene TRBV3-2); D may be TRBD1 (6 bases). The CDR3 runs 15 residues. Per germline, CDR1 LGHDT and CDR2 YNNKEL (reference sequence). V was cut by 3 bases and J by 3 bases, with 15 bases left in between. CDR3 loop: CASSQFRDTNYEQYF. In nucleotides, the CDR3 is TGTGCCAGCAGCCAGTTCAGGGACACCAACTACGAGCAGTACTTC.

This chain connects TRBV6-2 or TRBV6-3 to TRBJ2-1; TRBD1 is a possible D gene (6 bases). The germline V gene has CDR1 MNHEY and CDR2 SVGEGT. This CDR3 contains 14 residues. V was pared by 6 bases and J by 3 bases, with 12 bases between. In DNA form, the CDR3 reads TGTGCCAGCAGCCGCGGACAGAGCTACAATGAGCAGTTCTTC. This codes for CASSRGQSYNEQFF.

This clone was observed a few times. V and J are TRBV14 and TRBJ2-7; the match to TRBD2 covers 16 bases. After removal of 2 bases from V and 4 bases from J, the junction contained 14 bases not matched to a gene. Germline lookup yields CDR1 SGHDN and CDR2 FVKESK. This CDR3 is built from 20 residues. CDR3 region: CASSQITGTSGRDLKYEQYF. CDR3 coding DNA: TGTGCCAGCAGCCAAATAACTGGGACTAGCGGGAGGGACTTAAAGTACGAGCAGTACTTC.

V and J are TRBV7-9 and TRBJ2-3; D may be TRBD2 (6 bases). V lost 2 bases to trimming and J lost 5 bases, with 11 bases between them. This CDR3 is built from 14 residues. The germline V gene has CDR1 SEHNR and CDR2 FQNEAQ (reference sequence). CDR3 sequence: CASSLLARIDTQYF. In DNA, the CDR3 is TGTGCCAGCAGCTTACTAGCGAGGATAGATACGCAGTATTTT.

The V gene is TRBV7-2, the J gene TRBJ1-2; D remains unclear. The CDR3 spans 13 residues. CDR1 SGHTA and CDR2 FQGNSA come from the germline V gene. V was pared by 5 bases and J by 3 bases, with 10 bases between. The CDR3 spells CASSRFSDYGYTF. The CDR3 coding sequence is TGTGCCAGCAGCCGCTTTTCAGACTATGGCTACACCTTC.

This chain connects TRBV11-3 to TRBJ1-1; perhaps TRBD1 as D (6 bases). Trimming removed 3 bases from V and 4 bases from J, with 15 bases in between. Germline CDR1 SGHNT, CDR2 YENEEA. The length of the CDR3 is 15 residues. CDR3 sequence: CASSFEGVAGTEAFF. DNA for the CDR3: TGTGCCAGCAGCTTCGAGGGGGTAGCGGGCACTGAAGCTTTCTTT.

The CDR3 nucleotides read TGTGCCAGCAGCTTGGGCCAGGGGCTCTCCTACGAGCAGTACTTC. Translation: CASSLGQGLSYEQYF. The chain employs TRBV7-9 and TRBJ2-7; D perhaps matches TRBD1 (6 bases). CDR1 is SEHNR, CDR2 FQNEAQ, per germline (reference sequence). Trimming removed 3 bases at V and 0 bases at J, with 12 bases between. The CDR3 totals 15 residues.

The rearrangement joins TRBV12-3 or TRBV12-4 to TRBJ1-4; TRBD1 matches at 10 bases. The V segment lost 4 bases and the J segment 10 bases; nucleotides outside the gene matches: 3. The CDR3 extends over 13 amino acids. The CDR3 bases are TGTGCCAGCAGTTACGGACAGGGGGGAAAACTGTTTTTT. It specifies CASSYGQGGKLFF.

This sequence joins TRBV27 and TRBJ1-1, with D perhaps TRBD1 (6 bases). Germline V gives CDR1 MNHEY, CDR2 SMNVEV (reference sequence). Trimming left V 6 bases short and J 4 bases short, with 18 bases between. CDR3 length equals 15 residues. The CDR3 DNA follows: TGTGCCAGCAGCCCAGGGGCGTTTAGGGGCACTGAAGCTTTCTTT. Translation: CASSPGAFRGTEAFF.

The V and J genes are TRBV6-2 or TRBV6-3 and TRBJ1-2; maybe TRBD1 (5 bases). Per germline, CDR1 MNHEY and CDR2 SVGEGT. Trimming took off 4 bases at V and 2 bases at J, with 11 bases between the two ends. This CDR3 contains 14 residues. CDR3 in amino acids: CASSSPRANYGYTF. The CDR3 coding sequence is TGTGCCAGCAGTTCCCCCAGGGCCAACTATGGCTACACCTTC.

V and J are TRBV6-5 and TRBJ2-1; a possible D gene is TRBD1 (5 bases). Germline CDR1 MNHEY, CDR2 SVGAGI. The V and J ends lost 6 bases and 4 bases respectively, with 13 bases between them. The CDR3 length is 14 residues. The CDR3 coding sequence is TGTGCCAGCAGGCGAGCACAGGAGTACAATGAGCAGTTCTTC. Protein sequence: CASRRAQEYNEQFF.

The rearrangement links TRBV6-5 to TRBJ2-3; 10 bases fit TRBD2. With 4 bases clipped from V and 1 base from J, the junction kept 2 bases outside the gene matches. Germline values: CDR1 MNHEY, CDR2 SVGAGI. The CDR3 totals 15 residues. The DNA for the CDR3 is TGTGCCAGCAGTTTAGCGGGAGGAGGCACAGATACGCAGTATTTT. Translated, it gives CASSLAGGGTDTQYF.

The sample holds a few counts of this clone. The chain joins TRBV21-1 to TRBJ2-7; the listed D gene, TRBD1, was not tested against the DNA. TRBV21-1 is deemed a pseudogene. The CDR3 is 15 residues long. The CDR3 DNA reads as TGTGCCAGCAGCAATAGGGGACAGGGAAGCTACGAGCAGTACTTC. Translation: CASSNRGQGSYEQYF.

DNA of the CDR3: TGCGCCAGCACCGGGCGGGCTGCGGGACAGGGTGCTTATGGCTACACCTTC. Amino acids: CASTGRAAGQGAYGYTF. The chain has TRBV10-2 and TRBJ1-2; TRBD1 matches at 9 bases. This CDR3 region has 17 residues. V gave up 7 bases and J gave up 5 bases; unmatched junction bases: 17. Germline CDR1 is WSHSY and CDR2 is SAAADI.

This chain's CDR3 is CASSPPGLAGGGDTQYF. Here the CDR3 DNA reads TGTGCCAGCAGTCCCCCGGGACTAGCGGGGGGGGGAGATACGCAGTATTTT. The chain carries TRBV7-2 and TRBJ2-3; 16 bases are a match to TRBD2. The CDR3 covers 17 residues. From germline, CDR1 is SGHTA and CDR2 FQGNSA. The V gene end was trimmed by 6 bases and the J gene end by 5 bases; junction bases not matched to a gene: 8. Together with reference TRBV7-2 and TRBJ2-3, the CDR3 gives the full variable domain: GAGVSQSPSNKVTEKGKDVELRCDPISGHTALYWYRQSLGQGLEFLIYFQGNSAPDKSGLPSDRFSAERTGGSVSTLTIQRTQQEDSAVYLCASSPPGLAGGGDTQYFGPGTRLTVL.

J is TRBJ2-2 and V is TRBV5-4; weak D call: TRBD2 (6 bases). CDR3 size: 14 residues. Germline CDR1 and CDR2: SGHNT and YYREEE (reference sequence). V was pared by 0 bases and J by 7 bases, with 10 bases between. CDR3 DNA sequence: TGTGCCAGCAGCTTGGGTGCGGGGATCGGGGAGCTGTTTTTT. Its translation: CASSLGAGIGELFF.

The rearrangement uses TRBV3-1 (or the pseudogene TRBV3-2) and TRBJ2-5; 8 nucleotides match TRBD2. In germline, CDR1 is LGHDT, CDR2 YNNKEL (reference sequence). Germline trimming cut 0 bases from V and 4 bases from J; bases unmatched to any gene: 13. The CDR3 has 18 residues. The CDR3 sequence: CASSQELAAPSGGETQYF. CDR3 sequence (DNA): TGTGCCAGCAGCCAAGAACTAGCGGCCCCATCGGGGGGAGAGACCCAGTACTTC.

The J gene is TRBJ1-1, the V gene TRBV11-2, with D maybe TRBD1 (6 bases). This CDR3 spans 13 amino acids. The germline gives CDR1 SGHAT, CDR2 FQNNGV. The V end was cut by 5 bases, the J end by 1 base, with 8 bases between. CDR3 sequence (DNA): TGTGCCAGCAGCCGACAGGAGAACACTGAAGCTTTCTTT. Translating gives CASSRQENTEAFF.

This clone was seen a single time. The chain combines TRBV6-5 with TRBJ2-7; perhaps TRBD2 as D (5 bases). This CDR3 is 15 amino acids long. Germline V CDR1 and CDR2: MNHEY, SVGAGI. The V end lost 2 bases, the J end lost 7 bases, and 18 bases lay between the germline ends. The CDR3 DNA follows: TGTGCCAGCAGTTACCAGAGCCCATCGGGGTGGGAGCAGTACTTC. Its translation is CASSYQSPSGWEQYF.

The chain links TRBV7-3 to TRBJ1-1; D is perhaps TRBD1 (5 bases). Trimming removed 5 bases at V and 0 bases at J, with 16 bases between. This CDR3 is built from 16 residues. Germline lookup yields CDR1 SGHTA and CDR2 FQGTGA. CDR3 DNA: TGTGCCAGCAGCCAAAATCAGGGAGGTATGAACACTGAAGCTTTCTTT. Protein sequence: CASSQNQGGMNTEAFF.

This clone showed up just a few times. The chain has TRBV29-1 and TRBJ1-5, with D possibly being TRBD1 (6 bases). Germline CDR1 SQVTM, CDR2 ANQGSEA. This CDR3 region has 15 residues. V gave up 6 bases and J gave up 0 bases, with 15 bases separating them. CDR3 sequence (DNA): TGCAGCGTAGTTGTACAGGGTTATAGCAATCAGCCCCAGCATTTT. Translation: CSVVVQGYSNQPQHF.

The gene calls are TRBV2 and TRBJ1-4; maybe TRBD1 (5 bases). Looked up from germline, CDR1 is SNHLY and CDR2 is FYNNEI. The CDR3 totals 13 residues. With 6 bases removed from V and 8 bases from J, the gap between germline ends came to 13 bases. The CDR3: CASRGQGPEKLFF. DNA of the CDR3: TGTGCCAGCAGGGGTCAGGGCCCCGAAAAACTGTTTTTT.

The chain recombines TRBV30 with TRBJ1-6; D call uncertain. In germline, CDR1 is GTSNPN, CDR2 SVGIG (reference sequence). The V end was cut by 0 bases, the J end by 13 bases, with 13 bases between. The CDR3 runs to 13 residues. CDR3 sequence (DNA): TGTGCCTGGAGTGTACCGGGTGTAATGCCCCTCCACTTT. Protein sequence: CAWSVPGVMPLHF. Variable domain in full (rest from reference TRBV30 and TRBJ1-6): SQTIHQWPATLVQPVGSPLSLECTVEGTSNPNLYWYRQAAGRGLQLLFYSVGIGQISSEVPQNLSASRPQDRQFILSSKKLLLSDSGFYLCAWSVPGVMPLHFGNGTRLTVT.

This clone was detected only a few times. The V call is TRBV6-5, the J call TRBJ1-2, with 10 bases matching TRBD1. From germline, CDR1 is MNHEY and CDR2 SVGAGI. Unmatched junction bases numbered 5, after V lost 4 bases and J lost 3 bases. This CDR3 has 15 amino acids. CDR3 loop: CASSSHGTGDYGYTF. DNA of the CDR3: TGTGCCAGCAGTTCCCACGGGACAGGGGACTATGGCTACACCTTC.

The genes are TRBV28 and TRBJ1-2, with 8 nucleotides matching TRBD1. J lost 8 bases, V lost 6 bases, and 8 bases had no gene match. The germline V gene has CDR1 MDHEN and CDR2 SYDVKM. The CDR3 length is 13 residues. The CDR3 region is CASRRTGGKGYTF. The CDR3 bases are TGTGCCAGCAGACGAACAGGGGGAAAGGGCTACACCTTC.

This clone was detected only once. The chain recombines TRBV30 with TRBJ1-2; 7 bases are shared with TRBD1. The CDR3 has 15 residues. Germline CDR1 is GTSNPN and CDR2 is SVGIG (reference sequence). The ends lost 2 bases at V and 3 bases at J; junction bases unmatched: 9. In DNA form, the CDR3 reads TGTGCCTGGAGTCCCCGAGACAGGGCGGACTATGGCTACACCTTC. This codes for CAWSPRDRADYGYTF.

The rearrangement joins TRBV6-8 to TRBJ1-2, with D perhaps TRBD1 (6 bases). Germline CDR1 reads MNHGY; CDR2 reads SAAAGT. V was cut by 5 bases and J by 4 bases, with 26 bases left in between. The CDR3 length is 18 residues. The chain's CDR3 is CASSRLFIDRDTAYGYTF. DNA for the CDR3: TGTGCCAGCAGTCGTCTATTTATTGATCGGGACACGGCCTATGGCTACACCTTC.